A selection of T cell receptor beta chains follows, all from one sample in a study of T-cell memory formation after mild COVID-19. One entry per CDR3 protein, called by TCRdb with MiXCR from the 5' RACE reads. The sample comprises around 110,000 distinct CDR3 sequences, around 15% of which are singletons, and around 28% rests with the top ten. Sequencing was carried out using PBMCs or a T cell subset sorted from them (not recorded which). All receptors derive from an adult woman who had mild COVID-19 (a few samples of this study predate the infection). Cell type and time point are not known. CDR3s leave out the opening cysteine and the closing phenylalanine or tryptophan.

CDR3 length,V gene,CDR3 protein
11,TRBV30,AWSQPAGETQY
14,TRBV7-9,ASNPARAEAVQTQY
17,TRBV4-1,ASSPEGTGGLNVDNEQF
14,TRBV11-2,ASSFWGPSPQETQY
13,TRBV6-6,ASSYGVEFSSGYT
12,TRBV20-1,SAPDRGLYNEQF
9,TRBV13,ASSLGLEQY
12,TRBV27,ASSLSDRGKEAF
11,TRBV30,AWSHGGADTQY
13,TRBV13,ASSRGGGAEDTQY
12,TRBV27,ASSSRVEGYEQY
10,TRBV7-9,ASTNSLVEQF
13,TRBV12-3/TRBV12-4,ASSLGTRGVYEQY
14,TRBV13,ASSLESLSSGNTIY
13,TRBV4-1,ASSQVRGGGNEQF
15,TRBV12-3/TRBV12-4,ASSFGSGVGLSYEQY
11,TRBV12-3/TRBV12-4,ASSRGAGNEQF
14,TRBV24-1,ATSDFSSGVGETQY
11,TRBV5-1,ASRTQGSYEQY
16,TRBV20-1,SAPRTAPGLAYTDTQY
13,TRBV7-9,ASSLGDSPNEKLF
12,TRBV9,ASSVPGGIYGYT
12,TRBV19,ASSYMDRYYEQY
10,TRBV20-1,SARASGYEQY
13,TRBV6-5,ASSYSPGQALEAF
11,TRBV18,ASSSTSSYEQY
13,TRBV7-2,ASSPGGGRADTQY
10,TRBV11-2,ASSLDRVEQY
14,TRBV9,ASSVEVGLVNNEQF
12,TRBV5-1,ASSLAGGVDEQY
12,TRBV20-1,SARDPRYETEAF
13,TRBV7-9,ASSLGIGVDTEAF